The T cell receptor (beta chain) under discussion was sequenced for a study of shared clonotypes between healthy human individuals. The repertoire was sequenced with immunoSEQ multiplex PCR; TCRdb's copy has only in-frame clones and lacks some. The data hold roughly 1,800,000 clones, with about 95% observed a single time. Naive CD8 populations comprised CD45RO-negative cells positively selected for CCR7, excluding terminally differentiated effector memory CD45RA+ cells. Germline CDR1 reads LNHNV; CDR2 reads YYDKDF (reference sequence). The CDR3 extends over 15 amino acids. Trimming at V came to 3 bases and at J to 7 bases, leaving 3 bases not matched to a gene. Study-wide points: The naive CD4 repertoires of a handful of donors were compared, and around 4.9% of clonotypes were shared. Read depth was anticipated to influence clonotype sharing among donors. What naive subsets generally showed was a larger estimated richness than memory subsets showed.

This clone was detected a few times. The antigen remains undetermined. What was sequenced was naive CD8+ T cells sorted from blood. The chain joins TRBV15 to TRBJ1-6; TRBD1 agrees at 10 bases. This clonotype was obtained from a man aged 18 to 35 in good health. The CDR3 nucleotides read TGTGCCACCAGCAGGGGACAGGGGATCAATTCACCCCTCCACTTT. As protein: CATSRGQGINSPLHF.